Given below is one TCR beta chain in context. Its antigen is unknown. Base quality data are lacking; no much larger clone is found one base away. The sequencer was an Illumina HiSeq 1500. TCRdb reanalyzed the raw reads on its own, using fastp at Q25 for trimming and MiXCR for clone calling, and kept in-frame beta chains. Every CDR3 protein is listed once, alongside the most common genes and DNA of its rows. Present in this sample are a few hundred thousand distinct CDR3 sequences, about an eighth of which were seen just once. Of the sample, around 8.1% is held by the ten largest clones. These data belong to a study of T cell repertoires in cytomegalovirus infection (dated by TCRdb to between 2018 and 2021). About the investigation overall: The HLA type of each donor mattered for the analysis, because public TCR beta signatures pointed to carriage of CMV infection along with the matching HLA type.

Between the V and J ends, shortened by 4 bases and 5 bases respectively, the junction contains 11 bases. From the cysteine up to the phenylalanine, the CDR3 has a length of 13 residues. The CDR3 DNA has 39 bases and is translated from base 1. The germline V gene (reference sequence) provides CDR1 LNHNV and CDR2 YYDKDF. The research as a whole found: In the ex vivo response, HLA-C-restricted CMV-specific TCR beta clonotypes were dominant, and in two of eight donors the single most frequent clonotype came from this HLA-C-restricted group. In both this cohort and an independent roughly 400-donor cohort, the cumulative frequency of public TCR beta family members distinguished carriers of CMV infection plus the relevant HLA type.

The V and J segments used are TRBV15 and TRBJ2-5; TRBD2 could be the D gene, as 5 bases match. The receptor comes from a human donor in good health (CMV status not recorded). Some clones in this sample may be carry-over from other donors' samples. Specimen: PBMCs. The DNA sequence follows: TGTGCCACCAGCACCCAGTCGGGGGAGACCCAGTACTTC. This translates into CATSTQSGETQYF.